The 3 T cell receptor beta chains listed next were all sequenced from one sample in a study of cytomegalovirus exposure and HLA in healthy donors. TCRdb's copy holds only in-frame clones and misses some; the assay was immunoSEQ multiplex PCR. The data contain under 250,000 clones, around 90% of them seen just once; the ten biggest clones take up 2%. Sample: PBMCs. Receptors originate from a woman younger than 35 in good health and CMV-seropositive.

The chain recombines TRBV7-8 with TRBJ2-2, with TRBD2 matching 14 bases. The CDR3 runs to 15 residues. Germline-derived CDR1 and CDR2 are SGHVS and FQNEAQ. V was clipped by 5 bases and J by 6 bases; unmatched bases: 2. CDR3 amino acids: CASSPGLAGAGELFF. The CDR3 region has the DNA TGTGCCAGCAGCCCGGGACTAGCGGGAGCCGGGGAGCTGTTTTTT.

Details on this clone: The sample contains more than one DNA sequence encoding this CDR3. The J gene is TRBJ2-1, the V gene TRBV11-2; D gene uncertain. The CDR3 is 10 amino acids. Germline V gene lookup returns CDR1 SGHAT and CDR2 FQNNGV. Trimming left V 8 bases short and J 7 bases short, with 6 bases between. The CDR3 sequence: CASGGNEQFF. The CDR3 bases are TGTGCCAGCGGCGGAAATGAGCAGTTCTTC.

The J gene is TRBJ2-7, the V gene TRBV6-5; D unclear. The CDR3 consists of 13 residues. V lost 2 bases, J lost 0 bases, and 5 bases lay in between. The V gene's germline CDR1 is MNHEY and CDR2 SVGAGI. The CDR3 loop is CASSYASSYEQYF. The CDR3, as DNA: TGTGCCAGCAGTTACGCGTCCTCCTACGAGCAGTACTTC.